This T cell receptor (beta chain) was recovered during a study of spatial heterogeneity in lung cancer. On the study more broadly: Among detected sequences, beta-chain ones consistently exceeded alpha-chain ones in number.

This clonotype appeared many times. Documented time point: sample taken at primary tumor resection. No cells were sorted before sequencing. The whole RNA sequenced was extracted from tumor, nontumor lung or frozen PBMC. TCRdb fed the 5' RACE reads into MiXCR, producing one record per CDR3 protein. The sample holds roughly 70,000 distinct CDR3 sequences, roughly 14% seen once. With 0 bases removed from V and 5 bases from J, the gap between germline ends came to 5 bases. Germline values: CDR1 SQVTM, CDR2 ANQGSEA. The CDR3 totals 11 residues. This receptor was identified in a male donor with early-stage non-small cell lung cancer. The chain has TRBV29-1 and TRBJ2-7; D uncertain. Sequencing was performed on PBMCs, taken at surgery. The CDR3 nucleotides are TGCAGCGTTGAAGATCTTGACGAGCAGTACTTC. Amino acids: CSVEDLDEQYF.